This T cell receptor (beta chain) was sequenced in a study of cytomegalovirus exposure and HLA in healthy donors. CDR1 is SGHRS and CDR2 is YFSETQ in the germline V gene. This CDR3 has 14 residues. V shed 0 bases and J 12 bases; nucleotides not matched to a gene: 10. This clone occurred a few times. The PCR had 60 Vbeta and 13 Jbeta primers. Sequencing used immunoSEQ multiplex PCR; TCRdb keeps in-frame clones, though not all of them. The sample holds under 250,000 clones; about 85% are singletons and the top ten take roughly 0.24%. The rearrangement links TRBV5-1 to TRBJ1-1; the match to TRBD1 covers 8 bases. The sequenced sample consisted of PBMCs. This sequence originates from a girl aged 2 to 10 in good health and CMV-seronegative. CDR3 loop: CASSLEGGTGRPFF. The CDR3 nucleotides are TGCGCCAGCAGCTTGGAAGGGGGGACAGGCCGGCCTTTCTTT.